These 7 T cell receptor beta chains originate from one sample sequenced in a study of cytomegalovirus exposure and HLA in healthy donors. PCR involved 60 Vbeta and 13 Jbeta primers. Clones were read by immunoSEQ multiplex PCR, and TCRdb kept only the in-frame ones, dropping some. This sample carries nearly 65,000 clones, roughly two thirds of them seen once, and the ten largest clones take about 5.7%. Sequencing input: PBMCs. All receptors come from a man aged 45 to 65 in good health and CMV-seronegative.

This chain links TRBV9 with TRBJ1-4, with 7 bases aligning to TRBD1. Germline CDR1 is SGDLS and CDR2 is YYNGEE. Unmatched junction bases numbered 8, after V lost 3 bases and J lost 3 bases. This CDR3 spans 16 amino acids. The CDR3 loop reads CASSAPLTGPNEKLFF. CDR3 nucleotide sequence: TGTGCCAGCAGCGCCCCCTTGACAGGGCCTAATGAAAAACTGTTTTTT.

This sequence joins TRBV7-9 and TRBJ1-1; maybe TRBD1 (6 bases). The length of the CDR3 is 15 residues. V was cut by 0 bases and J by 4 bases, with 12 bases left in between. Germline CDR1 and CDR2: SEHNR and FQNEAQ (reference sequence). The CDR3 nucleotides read TGTGCCAGCAGCTTAGCCGGGGCAGGGGTCACTGAAGCTTTCTTT. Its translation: CASSLAGAGVTEAFF.

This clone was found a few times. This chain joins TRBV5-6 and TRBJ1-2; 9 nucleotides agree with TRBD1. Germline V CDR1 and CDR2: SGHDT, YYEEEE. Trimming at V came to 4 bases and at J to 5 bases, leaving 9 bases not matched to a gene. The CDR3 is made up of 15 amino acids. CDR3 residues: CASSRSMDRGYGYTF. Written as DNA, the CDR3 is TGTGCCAGCAGCCGTTCCATGGACAGGGGATATGGCTACACCTTC. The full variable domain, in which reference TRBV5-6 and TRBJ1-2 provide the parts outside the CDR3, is DAGVTQSPTHLIKTRGQQVTLRCSPKSGHDTVSWYQQALGQGPQFIFQYYEEEERQRGNFPDRFSGHQFPNYSSELNVNALLLGDSALYLCASSRSMDRGYGYTFGSGTRLTVV.

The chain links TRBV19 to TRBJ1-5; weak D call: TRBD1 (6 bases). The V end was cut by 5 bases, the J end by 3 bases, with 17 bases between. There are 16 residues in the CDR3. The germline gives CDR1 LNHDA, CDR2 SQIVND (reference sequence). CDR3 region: CASSLFPGAVNQPQHF. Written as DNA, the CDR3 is TGTGCCAGTAGTTTGTTCCCAGGGGCTGTCAATCAGCCCCAGCATTTT.

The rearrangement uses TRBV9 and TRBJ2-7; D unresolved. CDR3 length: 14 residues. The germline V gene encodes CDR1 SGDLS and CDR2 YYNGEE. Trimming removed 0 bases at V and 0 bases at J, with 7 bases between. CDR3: CASSVGHLSYEQYF. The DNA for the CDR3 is TGTGCCAGCAGCGTAGGACACCTCTCCTACGAGCAGTACTTC.

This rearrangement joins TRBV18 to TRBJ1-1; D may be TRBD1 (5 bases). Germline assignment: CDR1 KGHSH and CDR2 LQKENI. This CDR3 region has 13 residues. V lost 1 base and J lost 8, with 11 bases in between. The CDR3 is CASSPQVQGEAFF. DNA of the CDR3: TGTGCCAGCTCACCACAAGTCCAGGGAGAAGCTTTCTTT.

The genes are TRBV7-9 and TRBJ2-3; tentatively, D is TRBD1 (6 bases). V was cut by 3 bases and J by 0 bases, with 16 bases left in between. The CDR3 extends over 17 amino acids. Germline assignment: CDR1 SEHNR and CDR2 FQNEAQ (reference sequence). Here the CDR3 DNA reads TGTGCCAGCAGCTTCCAAGTCGGGACACTGAGCACAGATACGCAGTATTTT. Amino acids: CASSFQVGTLSTDTQYF.